One and the same sample provided the 8 T cell receptor beta chains below, sequenced in a study of identical twins' blood T cells. TCRdb used MiXCR to reprocess the 5' RACE reads, holding one entry per CDR3 protein. This table holds hundreds of thousands of distinct CDR3 sequences, over 25% found once. What was sequenced was PBMCs. The source of these receptors is a woman aged 18-55 years in good health.

The genes are TRBV20-1 and TRBJ2-7; 11 nucleotides agree with TRBD2. Germline values: CDR1 DFQATT, CDR2 SNEGSKA (reference sequence). This CDR3 has 13 residues. Trimming cost V 6 bases and J 5 bases; bases outside gene matches: 6. CDR3 protein: CSATSGSFHEQYF. The CDR3 nucleotides read TGCAGTGCAACTAGCGGGAGTTTTCACGAGCAGTACTTC.

This rearrangement joins TRBV3-1 to TRBJ1-2, with a tentative D call TRBD1 (6 bases). In germline, CDR1 is LGHDT, CDR2 YNNKEL (reference sequence). There are 14 residues in the CDR3. V shed 5 bases and J shed 8 bases, with 18 bases lying between them. The CDR3: CASSVNRERKGYTF. The CDR3 bases are TGTGCCAGCAGCGTAAACAGGGAACGGAAAGGCTACACCTTC. The full variable domain, its missing parts supplied by reference TRBV3-1 and TRBJ1-2, is DTAVSQTPKYLVTQMGNDKSIKCEQNLGHDTMYWYKQDSKKFLKIMFSYNNKELIINETVPNRFSPKSPDKAHLNLHINSLELGDSAVYFCASSVNRERKGYTFGSGTRLTVV.

This clonotype appeared once. This rearrangement joins TRBV29-1 to TRBJ1-2, with D possibly TRBD1 on 6 matching bases. This CDR3 region has 11 residues. V was pared by 6 bases and J by 4 bases, with 9 bases between. Per germline, CDR1 SQVTM and CDR2 ANQGSEA. The CDR3 DNA is TGCAGCGTGGGACATCTCTATGGCTACACCTTC. It is translated as CSVGHLYGYTF.

J is TRBJ1-2 and V is TRBV20-1; D is unresolved. CDR3 length: 13 residues. Germline assignment: CDR1 DFQATT and CDR2 SNEGSKA (reference sequence). Trimming shortened V by 5 bases and J by 5 bases, and 15 bases separated the two germline ends. CDR3 sequence: CSAPNTALYGYTF. In DNA, the CDR3 is TGCAGTGCTCCTAACACAGCGCTTTATGGCTACACCTTC.

This clonotype was found a few times. The J gene is TRBJ1-1, the V gene TRBV11-2, with D possibly being TRBD1 (5 bases). Germline V lookup: CDR1 SGHAT, CDR2 FQNNGV. V gave up 5 bases and J gave up 7 bases, with 14 bases separating them. The CDR3 is 13 residues long. CDR3 sequence: CASSAWWGLEAFF. CDR3 DNA sequence: TGTGCCAGCAGCGCCTGGTGGGGACTTGAAGCTTTCTTT. Supplemented by reference TRBV11-2 and TRBJ1-1, the full variable domain reads EAGVAQSPRYKIIEKRQSVAFWCNPISGHATLYWYQQILGQGPKLLIQFQNNGVVDDSQLPKDRFSAERLKGVDSTLKIQPAKLEDSAVYLCASSAWWGLEAFFGQGTRLTVV.

This chain uses TRBV6-2 or TRBV6-3 with TRBJ1-5; D is undetermined. CDR1 is MNHEY and CDR2 is SVGEGT in the germline V gene. The CDR3 runs to 14 residues. V lost 6 bases to trimming and J lost 1 base, with 10 bases between them. The CDR3 coding sequence is TGTGCCAGCAGGCTAAGGCCAAGCAATCAGCCCCAGCATTTT. Translating gives CASRLRPSNQPQHF.

This CDR3 is CASSVDGCGYEQYF. CDR3 nucleotides: TGTGCCAGCAGCGTAGATGGGTGCGGCTACGAGCAGTACTTC. The rearrangement joins TRBV9 to TRBJ2-7; D unclear. This CDR3 contains 14 residues. With 0 bases removed from V and 3 bases from J, the gap between germline ends came to 10 bases. Germline CDR1 and CDR2: SGDLS and YYNGEE.

Only a few counts were recorded for this clonotype. This chain uses TRBV4-3 with TRBJ1-4; D not resolved. The CDR3 totals 15 residues. Trimming left V 2 bases short and J 4 bases short, with 11 bases between. Germline CDR1 reads LGHNA; CDR2 reads YSLEER. The CDR3 bases are TGCGCCAGCAGCCAAAGGGCAGCCGGTAATGAAAAACTGTTTTTT. It codes for CASSQRAAGNEKLFF.